This TCR beta chain was obtained from a study of T cells in Graves' hyperthyroidism and ophthalmopathy. Study-level points and caveats: Researchers found most expanded thyroid clonotypes above 0.001 in blood as well. Ophthalmopathy stood apart from stable hyperthyroidism in a 13 V-J model.

With a duration under 2 months, the hyperthyroidism was newly diagnosed in patients aged 18 to 65. Patients with uncontrolled infections, other autoimmune diseases, pregnancy or lactation were excluded. From RNA transcripts, TCR beta CDR3 regions were amplified. The HTBI set primed first-round TCR CDR3 RT-PCR. TCRdb used MiXCR to reprocess the multiplex PCR reads, holding one entry per CDR3 protein. This table holds 500,000 to 700,000 distinct CDR3 sequences, approximately 15% found once. At least ten counts were recorded for this clonotype. The antigen is unknown. The TCR comes from a woman aged 18-29 years with Graves' hyperthyroidism. Input material: blood.

In nucleotides, the CDR3 is TGTGCCAGCAGTTTTGACCCCGGCGCTGAAGCTTTCTTT. This sequence encodes CASSFDPGAEAFF. J is TRBJ1-1 and V is TRBV27; no definite D call. V was shortened by 3 bases and J by 6 bases, with 11 bases between the two germline ends. Germline V lookup: CDR1 MNHEY, CDR2 SMNVEV (reference sequence). This CDR3 contains 13 residues.